A selection of T cell receptor beta chains follows, all from one sample in a study of control samples from healthy donors and cancer patients. Assay used: immunoSEQ multiplex PCR; TCRdb lists only in-frame clones, some missing. This repertoire shows 35,000 to 55,000 clones, 87% found once; its top ten account for 10%. Sequencing used PBMCs. These receptors originate from an older woman with lung cancer. Each CDR3 is given with its conserved first and last residue. The D gene is left open where the match is weak. Size is omitted from some rows. Given values are once, few, many or a class for expanded clones.

clone_size	d_call	j_call	v_call	cdr3_aa	cdr3_nt
.	.	TRBJ2-2	TRBV21-1	CASSKGRVQHRGAVF	TGTGCCAGCAGCAAAGGAAGGGTTCAACACCGGGGAGCTGTTTTT
.	.	TRBJ1-1	TRBV12-3/TRBV12-4	CASTFGGGTEAFF	TGTGCCAGCACCTTCGGCGGTGGCACTGAAGCTTTCTTT
.	.	TRBJ2-1	TRBV6-5	CASSTRSSSYNEQFF	TGTGCCAGCAGCACACGATCGAGCTCCTACAATGAGCAGTTCTTC
.	.	TRBJ2-2	TRBV5-1	CASRTRLAGELFF	TGCGCCAGCAGGACTAGATTGGCCGGGGAGCTGTTTTTT
.	TRBD1	TRBJ2-3	TRBV23-1	CASSQRQGARADTQYF	TGCGCCAGCAGTCAACGACAGGGGGCGAGGGCAGATACGCAGTATTTT
.	.	TRBJ2-5	TRBV6-2/TRBV6-3	CASSFTSSQYF	TGTGCCAGCAGTTTCACTAGTTCCCAGTACTTC
.	TRBD1	TRBJ1-1	TRBV19	CASSKGQDTEAFF	TGTGCCAGTAGTAAAGGACAGGACACTGAAGCTTTCTTT
.	TRBD1	TRBJ1-2	TRBV5-4	CASSSQGVPDGYTF	TGTGCCAGCAGCTCTCAGGGGGTCCCCGATGGCTACACCTTC
.	.	TRBJ2-3	TRBV28	CASSSTPKRRDTDTQYF	TGTGCCAGCAGTTCCACTCCCAAGCGGAGAGACACAGATACGCAGTATTTT
.	TRBD2	TRBJ2-2	TRBV11-3	CASSIGTSGDTGELFF	TGTGCCAGCAGCATCGGGACTAGCGGTGACACCGGGGAGCTGTTTTTT
once	.	TRBJ2-2	TRBV4-3	CASSQDGGTDTGELFF	TGCGCCAGCAGCCAAGATGGGGGGACCGACACCGGGGAGCTGTTTTTT
.	TRBD1	TRBJ1-1	TRBV20-1	CSAGTGIEAFF	TGCAGTGCTGGGACAGGGATAGAAGCTTTCTTT
.	TRBD2	TRBJ2-1	TRBV5-5	CASSLMTSGGQGNEQFF	TGTGCCAGCAGCTTAATGACTAGCGGGGGTCAGGGCAATGAGCAGTTCTTC
.	TRBD1	TRBJ1-2	TRBV6-2/TRBV6-3	CASSFGQGFGYTF	TGTGCCAGCAGTTTTGGACAGGGCTTTGGCTACACCTTC
.	.	TRBJ2-3	TRBV5-4	CASRRLVGDRNTQYF	TGTGCCAGCAGGCGACTAGTCGGAGATAGGAATACGCAGTATTTT
.	.	TRBJ2-3	TRBV2	CASRKDIITDTQYF	TGTGCCAGCAGAAAGGACATTATTACAGATACGCAGTATTTT
.	TRBD1	TRBJ2-7	TRBV27	CASSLGGQGSTYEQYF	TGTGCCAGCAGTTTAGGGGGACAGGGGTCCACCTACGAGCAGTACTTC
once	.	TRBJ2-7	TRBV10-3	CAISESKQHSYEQYF	TGTGCCATCAGTGAGTCGAAACAGCACTCCTACGAGCAGTACTTC
few	.	TRBJ1-5	TRBV28	CASSFKVVVVAPPREQPQHF	TGTGCCAGCAGTTTCAAGGTGGTAGTCGTCGCCCCTCCGAGAGAACAGCCCCAGCATTTT
.	.	TRBJ2-5	TRBV5-1	CASSLASQETQYF	TGCGCCAGCAGCTTAGCAAGTCAAGAGACCCAGTACTTC
.	TRBD2	TRBJ2-1	TRBV30	CAWSMTSGPYNEQFF	TGTGCCTGGAGTATGACTAGCGGACCCTACAATGAGCAGTTCTTC
.	TRBD1	TRBJ1-5	TRBV5-1	CASSLTGKSNQPQHF	TGCGCCAGCAGCCTGACAGGGAAAAGCAATCAGCCCCAGCATTTT
.	TRBD1	TRBJ2-1	TRBV2	CASSDWDRGPYSYNEQFF	TGTGCCAGCAGTGATTGGGACAGGGGTCCCTACTCCTACAATGAGCAGTTCTTC
.	TRBD2	TRBJ2-7	TRBV4-2	CASSDWTSGNNEQYF	TGTGCCAGCAGCGATTGGACTAGCGGGAACAACGAGCAGTACTTC
.	.	TRBJ1-2	TRBV29-1	CSVGGPREGYTF	TGCAGCGTTGGAGGACCCCGGGAGGGCTACACCTTC
.	.	TRBJ1-2	TRBV19	CASIWTAGGGYTF	TGTGCCAGTATTTGGACCGCGGGAGGAGGCTACACCTTC
.	.	TRBJ2-7	TRBV15	CATSRGDISEGQYF	TGTGCCACCAGCAGGGGGGACATTTCAGAGGGGCAGTACTTC
once	.	TRBJ1-1	TRBV6-5	CASQTPGGAPLAFF	TGTGCCAGCCAAACCCCCGGGGGGGCGCCGTTGGCTTTCTTT
.	TRBD1	TRBJ1-6	TRBV30	CAWGQENSPLHF	TGTGCCTGGGGACAGGAGAATTCACCCCTCCACTTT
.	.	TRBJ2-3	TRBV12-3/TRBV12-4	CASSAIDTQYF	TGTGCCAGCAGTGCGATAGATACGCAGTATTTT
.	TRBD1	TRBJ1-5	TRBV15	CATSRESGQGHQPQHF	TGTGCCACCAGCAGAGAATCGGGACAGGGACATCAGCCCCAGCATTTT
.	.	TRBJ1-2	TRBV4-2	CASSQMTGLSGYTF	TGTGCCAGCAGCCAGATGACAGGTTTGAGTGGCTACACCTTC
.	.	TRBJ1-1	TRBV5-3	CARTLLERRTNTEAFF	TGTGCCAGAACACTTTTAGAGAGGCGGACGAACACTGAAGCTTTCTTT
.	.	TRBJ2-3	TRBV7-2	CASSFLTDTQYF	TGTGCCAGCAGCTTCCTCACAGATACGCAGTATTTT
.	TRBD1	TRBJ2-5	TRBV5-1	CASSNRDRGPETQYF	TGCGCCAGCAGTAACCGGGACAGGGGGCCAGAGACCCAGTACTTC
.	.	TRBJ2-2	TRBV5-6	CASSLYAVVGVGELFF	TGTGCCAGCAGCTTGTATGCGGTAGTGGGGGTCGGGGAGCTGTTTTTT
once	TRBD2	TRBJ2-1	TRBV28	CASSLGTSGIINEQFF	TGTGCCAGCAGTTTAGGGACTAGCGGGATTATCAATGAGCAGTTCTTC
few	.	TRBJ2-3	TRBV11-2	CASSFEGTSTDTQYF	TGTGCCAGCAGCTTTGAAGGGACCAGCACAGATACGCAGTATTTT
.	TRBD2	TRBJ2-5	TRBV5-6	CASTEDGGTSGRAEETQYF	TGTGCCAGCACCGAGGACGGGGGGACTAGCGGGAGGGCCGAAGAGACCCAGTACTTC
.	TRBD1	TRBJ2-7	TRBV29-1	CSVGQGSYEQYF	TGCAGCGTTGGACAGGGCTCCTACGAGCAGTACTTC
.	TRBD1	TRBJ1-6	TRBV5-6	CASGTGRGSPLHF	TGTGCCAGCGGGACAGGGAGAGGATCACCCCTCCACTTT
.	.	TRBJ2-5	TRBV7-3	CASSASGGLETQYF	TGTGCCAGCAGCGCCTCAGGGGGGTTGGAGACCCAGTACTTC